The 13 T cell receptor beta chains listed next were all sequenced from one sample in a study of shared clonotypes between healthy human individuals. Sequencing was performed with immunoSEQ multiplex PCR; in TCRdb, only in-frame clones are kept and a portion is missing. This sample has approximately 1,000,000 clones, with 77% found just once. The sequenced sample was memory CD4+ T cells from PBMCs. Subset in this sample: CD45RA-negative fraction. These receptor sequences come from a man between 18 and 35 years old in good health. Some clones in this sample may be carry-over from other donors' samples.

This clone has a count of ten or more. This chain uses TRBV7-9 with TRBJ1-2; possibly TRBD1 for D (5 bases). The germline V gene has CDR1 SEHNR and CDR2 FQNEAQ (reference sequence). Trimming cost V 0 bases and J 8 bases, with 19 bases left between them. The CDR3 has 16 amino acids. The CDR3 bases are TGTGCCAGCAGCTTAGCGCGTCAGGGCCAGGCTGGAGGCTACACCTTC. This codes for CASSLARQGQAGGYTF.

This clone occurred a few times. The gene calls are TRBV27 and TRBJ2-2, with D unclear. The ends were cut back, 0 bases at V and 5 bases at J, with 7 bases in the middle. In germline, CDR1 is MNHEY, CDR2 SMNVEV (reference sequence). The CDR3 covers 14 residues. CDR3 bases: TGTGCCAGCAGTTTATCCGGATTTACCGGGGAGCTGTTTTTT. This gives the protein CASSLSGFTGELFF.

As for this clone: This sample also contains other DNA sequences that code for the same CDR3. The CDR3 region is CASSSQRTATDTQYF. As DNA, the CDR3 is TGCGCCAGCAGCTCCCAGCGGACAGCCACAGATACGCAGTATTTT. The chain is built from TRBV5-1 and TRBJ2-3; the D gene is possibly TRBD1 (6 bases). The CDR3 covers 15 residues. Trimming took 3 bases from V and 2 from J, leaving 13 bases between them. CDR1 and CDR2 (germline): SGHRS, YFSETQ.

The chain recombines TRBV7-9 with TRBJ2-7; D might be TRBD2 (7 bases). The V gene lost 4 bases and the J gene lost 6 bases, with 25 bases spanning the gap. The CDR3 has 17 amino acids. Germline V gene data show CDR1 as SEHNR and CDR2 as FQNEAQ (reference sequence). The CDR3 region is CASSSLGGGGPGPEQYF. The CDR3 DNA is TGTGCCAGCAGCTCCCTGGGAGGGGGAGGGCCGGGGCCCGAGCAGTACTTC.

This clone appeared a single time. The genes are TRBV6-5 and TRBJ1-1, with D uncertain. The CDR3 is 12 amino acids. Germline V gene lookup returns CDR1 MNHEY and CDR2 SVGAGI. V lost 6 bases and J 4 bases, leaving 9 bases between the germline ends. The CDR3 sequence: CASRGLGTEAFF. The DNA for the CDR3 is TGTGCCAGCAGGGGATTGGGCACTGAAGCTTTCTTT.

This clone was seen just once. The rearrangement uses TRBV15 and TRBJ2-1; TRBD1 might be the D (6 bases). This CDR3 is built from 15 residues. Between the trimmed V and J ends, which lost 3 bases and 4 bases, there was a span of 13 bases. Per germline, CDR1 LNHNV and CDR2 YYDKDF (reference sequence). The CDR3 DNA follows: TGTGCCACCAGCAGTGGACAGCAACGATACAATGAGCAGTTCTTC. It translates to CATSSGQQRYNEQFF.

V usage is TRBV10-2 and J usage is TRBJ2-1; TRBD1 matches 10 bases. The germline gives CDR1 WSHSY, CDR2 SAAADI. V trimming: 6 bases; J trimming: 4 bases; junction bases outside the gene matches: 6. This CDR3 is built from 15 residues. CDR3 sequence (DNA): TGCGCCAGCAGCGGACAGGGGGGATTTTACAATGAGCAGTTCTTC. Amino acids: CASSGQGGFYNEQFF.

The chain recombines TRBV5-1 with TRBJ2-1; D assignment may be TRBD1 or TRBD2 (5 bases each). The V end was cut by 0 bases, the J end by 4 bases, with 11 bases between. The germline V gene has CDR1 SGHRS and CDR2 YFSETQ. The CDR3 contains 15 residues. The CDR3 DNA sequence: TGCGCCAGCAGCTTGGTCGGGACGGAATACAATGAGCAGTTCTTC. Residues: CASSLVGTEYNEQFF.

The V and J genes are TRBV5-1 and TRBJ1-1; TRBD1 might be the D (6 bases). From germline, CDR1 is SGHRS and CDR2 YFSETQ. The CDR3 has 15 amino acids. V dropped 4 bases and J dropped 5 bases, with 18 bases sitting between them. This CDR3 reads CASSVDPGGQTEAFF. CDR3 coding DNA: TGCGCCAGCAGCGTAGATCCCGGGGGCCAGACTGAAGCTTTCTTT.

The CDR3 nucleotides are TGTGCCAGCAGAGCGGGAGTGTCGGGGCCCTACGAGCAGTACTTC. This sequence encodes CASRAGVSGPYEQYF. The chain couples TRBV6-1 to TRBJ2-7; 8 bases match TRBD2. CDR1 is MNHNS, CDR2 SASEGT, per germline. CDR3 size: 15 residues. V trimming: 6 bases; J trimming: 2 bases; junction bases outside the gene matches: 9.

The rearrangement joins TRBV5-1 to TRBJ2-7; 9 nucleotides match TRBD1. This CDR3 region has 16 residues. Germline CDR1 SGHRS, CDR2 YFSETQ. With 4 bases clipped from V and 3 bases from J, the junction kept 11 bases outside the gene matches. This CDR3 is CASSQLPGTGIYEQYF. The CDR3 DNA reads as TGCGCCAGCAGCCAGTTGCCCGGGACAGGGATCTACGAGCAGTACTTC.

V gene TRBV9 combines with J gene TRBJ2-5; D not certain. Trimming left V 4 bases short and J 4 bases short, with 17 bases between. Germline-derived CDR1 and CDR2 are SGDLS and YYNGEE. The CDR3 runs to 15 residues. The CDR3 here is CASSPQIPGRETQYF. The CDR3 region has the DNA TGTGCCAGCAGCCCCCAGATACCCGGTCGAGAGACCCAGTACTTC.

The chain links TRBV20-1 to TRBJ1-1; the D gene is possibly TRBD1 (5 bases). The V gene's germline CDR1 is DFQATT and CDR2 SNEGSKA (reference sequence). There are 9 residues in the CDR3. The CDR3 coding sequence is TGCAGGCCGGGACCCGAAGCTTTCTTT. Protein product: CRPGPEAFF.